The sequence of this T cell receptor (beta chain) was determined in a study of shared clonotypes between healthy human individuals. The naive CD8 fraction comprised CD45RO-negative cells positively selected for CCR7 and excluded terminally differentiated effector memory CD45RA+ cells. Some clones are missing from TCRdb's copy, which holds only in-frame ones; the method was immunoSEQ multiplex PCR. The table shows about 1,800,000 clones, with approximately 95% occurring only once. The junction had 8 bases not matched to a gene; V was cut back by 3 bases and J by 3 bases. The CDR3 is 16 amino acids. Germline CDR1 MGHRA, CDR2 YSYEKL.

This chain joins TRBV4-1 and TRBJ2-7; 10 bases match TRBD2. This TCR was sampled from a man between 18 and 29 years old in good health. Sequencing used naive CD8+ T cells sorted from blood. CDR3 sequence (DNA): TGCGCCAGCAGCCAGGTTAGCGGGAGGCCCCTCTACGAGCAGTACTTC. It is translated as CASSQVSGRPLYEQYF.